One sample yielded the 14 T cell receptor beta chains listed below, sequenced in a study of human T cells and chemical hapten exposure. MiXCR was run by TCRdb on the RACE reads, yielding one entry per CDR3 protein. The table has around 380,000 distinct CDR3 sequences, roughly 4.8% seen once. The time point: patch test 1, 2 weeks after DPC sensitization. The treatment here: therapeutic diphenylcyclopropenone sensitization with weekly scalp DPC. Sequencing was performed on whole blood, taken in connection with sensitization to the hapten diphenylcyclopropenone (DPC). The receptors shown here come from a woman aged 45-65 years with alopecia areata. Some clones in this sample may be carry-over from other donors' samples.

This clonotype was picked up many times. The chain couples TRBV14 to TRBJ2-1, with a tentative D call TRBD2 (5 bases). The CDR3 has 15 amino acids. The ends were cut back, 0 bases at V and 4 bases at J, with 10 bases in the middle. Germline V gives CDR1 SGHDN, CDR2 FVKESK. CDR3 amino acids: CASSQERLAYNEQFF. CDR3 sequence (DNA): TGTGCCAGCAGCCAAGAGCGCCTAGCTTACAATGAGCAGTTCTTC.

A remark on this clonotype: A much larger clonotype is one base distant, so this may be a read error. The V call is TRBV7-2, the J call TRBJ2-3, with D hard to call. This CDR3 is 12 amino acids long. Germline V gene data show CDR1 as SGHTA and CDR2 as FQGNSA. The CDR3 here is CASRLEADTRYF. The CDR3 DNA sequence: TGTGCCAGCAGGTTAGAAGCAGATACGCGGTATTTT.

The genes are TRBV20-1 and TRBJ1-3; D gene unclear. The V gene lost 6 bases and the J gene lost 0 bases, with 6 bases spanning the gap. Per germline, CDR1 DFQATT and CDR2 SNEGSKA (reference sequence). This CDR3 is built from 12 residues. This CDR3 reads CSAGDSGNTIYF. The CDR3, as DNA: TGCAGTGCCGGGGACTCTGGAAACACCATATATTTT.

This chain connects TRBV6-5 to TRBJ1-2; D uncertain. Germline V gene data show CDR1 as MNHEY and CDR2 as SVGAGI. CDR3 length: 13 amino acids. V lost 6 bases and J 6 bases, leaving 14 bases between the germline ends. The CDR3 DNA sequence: TGTGCCAGCAGCCCCAGATTGTGGGATGGCTACACCTTC. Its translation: CASSPRLWDGYTF.

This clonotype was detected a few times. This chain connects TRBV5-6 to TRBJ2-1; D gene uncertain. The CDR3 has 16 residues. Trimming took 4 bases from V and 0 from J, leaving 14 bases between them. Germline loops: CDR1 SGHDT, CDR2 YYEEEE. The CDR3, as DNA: TGTGCCAGCAGCCCAACGCGAGTCAGCTCCTACAATGAGCAGTTCTTC. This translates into CASSPTRVSSYNEQFF.

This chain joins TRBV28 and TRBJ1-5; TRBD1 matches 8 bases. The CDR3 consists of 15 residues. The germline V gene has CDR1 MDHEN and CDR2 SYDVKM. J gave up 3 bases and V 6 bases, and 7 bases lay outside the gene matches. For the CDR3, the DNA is TGTGCCAGCAGAGGACAGGGCCTTAACAATCAGCCCCAGCATTTT. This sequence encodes CASRGQGLNNQPQHF.

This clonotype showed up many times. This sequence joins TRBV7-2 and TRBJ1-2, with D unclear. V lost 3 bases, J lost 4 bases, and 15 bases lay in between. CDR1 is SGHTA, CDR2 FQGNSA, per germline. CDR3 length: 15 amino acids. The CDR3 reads CASSFPGQATYGYTF. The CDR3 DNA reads TGTGCCAGCAGCTTTCCCGGGCAGGCGACCTATGGCTACACCTTC.

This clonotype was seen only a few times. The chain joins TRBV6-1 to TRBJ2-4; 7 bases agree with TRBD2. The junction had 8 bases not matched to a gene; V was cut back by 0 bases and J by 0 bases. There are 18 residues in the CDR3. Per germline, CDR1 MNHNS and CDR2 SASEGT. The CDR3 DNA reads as TGTGCCAGCAGTGAAGCCCCCCTAGCGGACCTAGCCAAAAACATTCAGTACTTC. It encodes CASSEAPLADLAKNIQYF.

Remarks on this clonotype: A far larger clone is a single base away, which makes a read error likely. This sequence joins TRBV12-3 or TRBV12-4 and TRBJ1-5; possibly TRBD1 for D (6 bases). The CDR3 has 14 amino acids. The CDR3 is CASSFGQSNQHQHF. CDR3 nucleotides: TGTGCCAGCAGTTTTGGACAGTCTAATCAGCACCAGCATTTT.

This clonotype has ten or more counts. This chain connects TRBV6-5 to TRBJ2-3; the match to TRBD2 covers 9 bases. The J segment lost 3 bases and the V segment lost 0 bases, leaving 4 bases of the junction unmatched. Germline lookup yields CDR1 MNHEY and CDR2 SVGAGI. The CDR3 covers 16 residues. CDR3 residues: CASSYSLAGLTDTQYF. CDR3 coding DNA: TGTGCCAGCAGTTACTCTCTAGCGGGACTTACAGATACGCAGTATTTT.

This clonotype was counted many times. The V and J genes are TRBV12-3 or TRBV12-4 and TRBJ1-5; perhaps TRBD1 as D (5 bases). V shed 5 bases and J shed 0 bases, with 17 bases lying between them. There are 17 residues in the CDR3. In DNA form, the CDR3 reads TGTGCCAGCAGTCTGTCCGGGGCAGTTTATAGCAATCAGCCCCAGCATTTT. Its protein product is CASSLSGAVYSNQPQHF.

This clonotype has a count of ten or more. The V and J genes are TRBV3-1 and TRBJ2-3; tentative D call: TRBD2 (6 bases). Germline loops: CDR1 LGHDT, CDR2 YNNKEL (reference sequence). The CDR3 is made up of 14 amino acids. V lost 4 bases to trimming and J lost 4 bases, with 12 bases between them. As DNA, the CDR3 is TGTGCCAGCAGCCTTAGTCGCGGGGCAGATACGCAGTATTTT. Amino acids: CASSLSRGADTQYF.

The chain's CDR3 is CASTRDRGSTNEKLFF. CDR3 in DNA: TGTGCCAGCACCCGGGACAGGGGTAGCACTAATGAAAAACTGTTTTTT. The V gene is TRBV2, the J gene TRBJ1-4; 10 bases agree with TRBD1. Germline assignment: CDR1 SNHLY and CDR2 FYNNEI. The CDR3 runs to 16 residues. Germline trimming cut 7 bases from V and 2 bases from J; bases unmatched to any gene: 7.

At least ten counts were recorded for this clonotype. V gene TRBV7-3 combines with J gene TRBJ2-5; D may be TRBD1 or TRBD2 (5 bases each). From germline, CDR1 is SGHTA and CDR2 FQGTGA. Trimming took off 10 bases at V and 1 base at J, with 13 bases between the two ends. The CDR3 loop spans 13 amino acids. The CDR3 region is CATARGVQETQYF. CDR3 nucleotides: TGTGCCACCGCCCGAGGGGTCCAAGAGACCCAGTACTTC.